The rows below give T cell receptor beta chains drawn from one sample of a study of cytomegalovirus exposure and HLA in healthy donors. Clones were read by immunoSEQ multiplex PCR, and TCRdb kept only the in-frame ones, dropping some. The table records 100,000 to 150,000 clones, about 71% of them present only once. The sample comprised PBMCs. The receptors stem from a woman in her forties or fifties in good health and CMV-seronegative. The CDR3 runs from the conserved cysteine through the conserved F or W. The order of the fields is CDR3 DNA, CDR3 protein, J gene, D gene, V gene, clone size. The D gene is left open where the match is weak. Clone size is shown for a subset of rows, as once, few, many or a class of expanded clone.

TGTGCCAGCAGTTGGACCCGGGACACCTACGAGCAGTACTTC,CASSWTRDTYEQYF,TRBJ2-7,-,TRBV6-5,-
TGTGCCTGGAGCGTAACAGGAGAGAATCAGCCCCAGCATTTT,CAWSVTGENQPQHF,TRBJ1-5,-,TRBV30,few
TGTGCCAGCAGGGGGGGAGGGCCCTACGAGCAGTACTTC,CASRGGGPYEQYF,TRBJ2-7,TRBD2,TRBV5-6,-
TGTGCCAGCAGCTTAGCGTTCACGGGCTATGGCTACACCTTC,CASSLAFTGYGYTF,TRBJ1-2,-,TRBV7-2,-
TGTGCCAGCGGGCTACAGGGGGATCACAGAGATACGCAGTATTTT,CASGLQGDHRDTQYF,TRBJ2-3,TRBD1,TRBV6-6,-
TGCGCCAGCAGCACAGGGGAGTACGAGCAGTACTTC,CASSTGEYEQYF,TRBJ2-7,TRBD1,TRBV5-1,-
TGTGCCAGCGGTTACAGTACGCGAGAGACCCAGTACTTC,CASGYSTRETQYF,TRBJ2-5,-,TRBV7-2,-
TGTGCCAGCAGTGCGGTTCCAGAAGCTTTCTTT,CASSAVPEAFF,TRBJ1-1,-,TRBV6-1,few
TGTGCCAGCTTTAGGTACCAGGGGAACGAAAAACTGTTTTTT,CASFRYQGNEKLFF,TRBJ1-4,-,TRBV5-6,once
TGTGCCAGCGGGGTTCCGAGCGGGTATTTT,CASGVPSGYF,TRBJ2-3,-,TRBV6-1,-
TGTGCCAGCTCACCACCGGGCAGCTCTGGAAACACCATGTATTTT,CASSPPGSSGNTMYF,TRBJ1-3,-,TRBV18,-
TGTGCCAGCAGCATTCAGGGAATTGATGGCTACACCTTC,CASSIQGIDGYTF,TRBJ1-2,-,TRBV7-2,-
TGTGCCTGGAGTGCCGGGGTCAATCAGCCCCAGCATTTT,CAWSAGVNQPQHF,TRBJ1-5,-,TRBV30,-
TGTGCCAGCAGTCGCAGGGACATGAACACTGAAGCTTTCTTT,CASSRRDMNTEAFF,TRBJ1-1,-,TRBV2,-
TGTGCCAGCAGTCCCCATGGGAGTAGCGGCTTGCGAGAGACCCAGTACTTC,CASSPHGSSGLRETQYF,TRBJ2-5,-,TRBV28,-
TGTGCCAGCAGTGTCGGGTGGCAGCCCCAGCATTTT,CASSVGWQPQHF,TRBJ1-5,-,TRBV25-1,-
TGTGCCATCAGTGAAAAGGGACAGGGGTCGGGGGAGCTGTTTTTT,CAISEKGQGSGELFF,TRBJ2-2,TRBD1,TRBV10-3,-
TGTGCCAGCAGCTTGGGGACACCCCGAGGCTACACCTTC,CASSLGTPRGYTF,TRBJ1-2,-,TRBV7-2,once
TGTGCCAGCAGTGAACTAGCGGGAGTTCCCGGGGAGCTGTTTTTT,CASSELAGVPGELFF,TRBJ2-2,TRBD2,TRBV6-1,once
TGTGCCAGCAGCTTACGAAGGCAGGTAGGGGCCACCTACGAGCAGTACTTC,CASSLRRQVGATYEQYF,TRBJ2-7,-,TRBV11-2,-
TGTGCCTGGACCTCGGGGGGAGTGGACTCACCCCTCCACTTT,CAWTSGGVDSPLHF,TRBJ1-6,-,TRBV30,-
TGTGCCAGCAGCTTAGCGGGACTAGCTGCGGGCGAGCAGTACTTC,CASSLAGLAAGEQYF,TRBJ2-7,TRBD2,TRBV7-2,-
TGTGCCAGCACCCGGGACAGGAAGAGGGTAGCAACTAATGAAAAACTGTTTTTT,CASTRDRKRVATNEKLFF,TRBJ1-4,TRBD1,TRBV7-8,-
TGTGCCAGCTCCGGGACAGCCTACGAGCAGTACTTC,CASSGTAYEQYF,TRBJ2-7,TRBD1,TRBV28,-
TGTGCCAGCCAACCGTGGCAGGGGCGATATGCAACTAATGAAAAACTGTTTTTT,CASQPWQGRYATNEKLFF,TRBJ1-4,-,TRBV19,-
TGTGCCATCAGTGAGTCGAGAACGGGACAGGGGAGTGAAGCTTTCTTT,CAISESRTGQGSEAFF,TRBJ1-1,TRBD1,TRBV10-3,-
TGTGCCACCAGCCCAAGGGTGCCACTAGCGGGAGGGCCATATGAGCAGTACTTC,CATSPRVPLAGGPYEQYF,TRBJ2-5,TRBD2,TRBV15,-
TGCGCCAGCAGCCAACGTCAGGGTTCACAGCCCCAGCATTTT,CASSQRQGSQPQHF,TRBJ1-5,-,TRBV4-3,-
TGTGCCACTTCTAGCGGGAGGAAGCTGGGGAATGAGCAGTTCTTC,CATSSGRKLGNEQFF,TRBJ2-1,TRBD2,TRBV15,-
TGTGCCAGCAGCGACACGGGACTAGCGACAGGCACCTCAGGCGATGAGCAGTTCTTC,CASSDTGLATGTSGDEQFF,TRBJ2-1,TRBD2,TRBV5-6,-
TGTGCCATCAGTGAGCTAGACTACAATGAGCAGTTCTTC,CAISELDYNEQFF,TRBJ2-1,-,TRBV10-3,-
TGTTCCAGCAGACGGGAGGTCCACGAGCAGTACTTC,CSSRREVHEQYF,TRBJ2-7,TRBD2,TRBV7-9,-
TGTGCCAGCTCACCCTCTACAGGAACAGATACGCAGTATTTT,CASSPSTGTDTQYF,TRBJ2-3,-,TRBV18,-
TGTGCCAGCAGTTACTCGAGGGAGGGCACTGAAGCTTTCTTT,CASSYSREGTEAFF,TRBJ1-1,-,TRBV6-5,-
TGTGCCAGCAGCTTGGGGGTAGGGGACACCGGGGAGCTGTTTTTT,CASSLGVGDTGELFF,TRBJ2-2,-,TRBV5-5,-
TGTGCCAGCAAATTAGGGCGGGAGAACACCGGGGAGCTGTTTTTT,CASKLGRENTGELFF,TRBJ2-2,-,TRBV6-5,-
TGTGCCAGCAGCCTAGCGGCCGGGGAGCTGTTTTTT,CASSLAAGELFF,TRBJ2-2,TRBD2,TRBV5-4,-
TGTGCCAGCAGAGCCGGACAGGGAGCCTACGAGCAGTACTTC,CASRAGQGAYEQYF,TRBJ2-7,TRBD1,TRBV6-5,-
TGTGCCAGCAGCTTCAGCGGATCCTACGAGCAGTACTTC,CASSFSGSYEQYF,TRBJ2-7,-,TRBV7-2,-
TGTGCCACCGGACAGGGGGCACTCACAGATACGCAGTATTTT,CATGQGALTDTQYF,TRBJ2-3,TRBD1,TRBV10-3,-
TGTGCCAGCAGAGCGGGAGGATCGTCCAATGAGCAGTTCTTC,CASRAGGSSNEQFF,TRBJ2-1,TRBD2,TRBV11-3,-
TGCGCCAGCAGCTTAACTAGCGGGAGTACCGGGGAGCTGTTTTTT,CASSLTSGSTGELFF,TRBJ2-2,TRBD2,TRBV5-1,once
TGTGCCAGCAGCTTACCTAGAATAATAACCGGGGAGCTGTTTTTT,CASSLPRIITGELFF,TRBJ2-2,-,TRBV7-9,-
TGTGCCAGTAAATCCGGGACGGGGGGGACTAGAGAGTTCTTC,CASKSGTGGTREFF,TRBJ2-1,TRBD2,TRBV19,once
TGTGCCAGCAGCCCTAGCGGGATTAATACCTACGAGCAGTACTTC,CASSPSGINTYEQYF,TRBJ2-7,TRBD2,TRBV9,few
TGTGCCAGTAGTGAGGTCTCAGATACGCAGTATTTT,CASSEVSDTQYF,TRBJ2-3,-,TRBV19,-
TGCGCCAGCAGCTGGGACAGGGAAGAGAACTATGGCTACACCTTC,CASSWDREENYGYTF,TRBJ1-2,TRBD1,TRBV5-1,-
TGTGCCACCAGCTACCAGGTCTCCTACGAGCAGTACTTC,CATSYQVSYEQYF,TRBJ2-7,-,TRBV15,once
TGTGCCAGTAGACAGGGCCAAGAGACCCAGTACTTC,CASRQGQETQYF,TRBJ2-5,-,TRBV19,-
TGTGCCAGCAGCTTCGGCGGGACCTCGTCCTACGAGCAGTACTTC,CASSFGGTSSYEQYF,TRBJ2-7,-,TRBV5-6,-
TGTGCCAGCAGCCAAGATCACGATACAGCGGGAGGGCCCTTGTTCTACGAGCAGTACTTC,CASSQDHDTAGGPLFYEQYF,TRBJ2-7,TRBD2,TRBV4-2,-
TGTGCCAGCAGTTCACCCGGGACAGGGCCCGAGCAGTACTTC,CASSSPGTGPEQYF,TRBJ2-7,TRBD1,TRBV28,few
TGTGCCAGCAGTGGGGCGGAGCAGTACTTC,CASSGAEQYF,TRBJ2-7,-,TRBV28,-
TGTGCCAGCAGTTTTTACGGCAGGGGAGTCTATGAGCAGTTCTTC,CASSFYGRGVYEQFF,TRBJ2-1,-,TRBV28,-
TGTGCCAGCAGCTTAGGGACAGGTCTGCCCCATGAGCAGTTCTTC,CASSLGTGLPHEQFF,TRBJ2-1,TRBD1,TRBV7-8,-
TGCGCCAGCAGCTGGGGGGGGGATACCTACGAGCAGTACTTC,CASSWGGDTYEQYF,TRBJ2-7,TRBD2,TRBV5-1,-
TGTGCCGGCAGTGAACAGGGGGGAAGGCAGTTCTTC,CAGSEQGGRQFF,TRBJ2-1,TRBD1,TRBV6-4,-
TGCAGCGTCGGGACTAGCGGGAGTTTCTATGAGCAGTTCTTC,CSVGTSGSFYEQFF,TRBJ2-1,TRBD2,TRBV29-1,-
TGTTCCAGCAGCTTAAGCGGCGATACGCAGTATTTT,CSSSLSGDTQYF,TRBJ2-3,-,TRBV7-3,once
TGTGCCAGCAGCTTGTGGACTCCTGGGGCCAACGTCCTGACTTTC,CASSLWTPGANVLTF,TRBJ2-6,-,TRBV5-4,-